The clone carrying this TCR beta chain was counted a single time. Authors' analysis steps: Quantification of nucleated cells was approximated via reference gene primer amplification. Libraries were prepared by immunoSEQ multiplex PCR; TCRdb keeps only in-frame clonotypes and omits some of them. The V and J calls and clone size were taken over from that table, and D and trimming were inferred from the DNA. The sample carries around 86,000 clones, 75% to 85% recorded once. The sample belongs to a study of blood T cell repertoires in COVID-19. Across the study: Sites in the United States, Italy and Spain provided acute and convalescent COVID-19 samples. Sample material is recorded as cDNA or gDNA derived from T cells, B-cell-depleted T cells, or PBMCs.

V lost 3 bases and J 5 bases, leaving 14 bases between the germline ends. Germline assignment: CDR1 KGHSH and CDR2 LQKENI. The CDR3 totals 16 residues. V and J are TRBV18 and TRBJ1-6, with D possibly matching TRBD1 (5 bases). The source of this sequence is a woman aged 80 or over with acute or convalescent COVID-19. The sample consisted of peripheral blood. As DNA, the CDR3 is TGTGCCAGCTCACCCAACCAAGGGGCGGATAATTCACCCCTCCACTTT. This translates into CASSPNQGADNSPLHF. Based on the CDR3 plus reference TRBV18 and TRBJ1-6, the full variable domain is NAGVMQNPRHLVRRRGQEARLRCSPMKGHSHVYWYRQLPEEGLKFMVYLQKENIIDESGMPKERFSAEFPKEGPSILRIQQVVRGDSAAYFCASSPNQGADNSPLHFGNGTRLTVT.